Below are 9 T cell receptor beta chains sequenced from a single sample in a study of CD8 T cells in Susac syndrome (dated by TCRdb to about 2019). The library was produced with the immunoSEQ multiplex PCR assay. RNA was extracted with the RNeasy kit and about 0.5 to 1 ug was reverse transcribed using random hexamers. TCRdb took the public reads, trimmed them with fastp at Q25, ran MiXCR for clone calling and kept in-frame beta chains. CDR3 protein sequences are deduplicated, and each keeps its most common genes and DNA. The sample table contains 250,000 to 300,000 distinct CDR3 sequences; only one count was recorded for roughly 85% of them. The ten most abundant clones make up 0.21% of the sample. The sample taken for sequencing was CD8+ T cells from PBMCs. The source is a human donor with multiple sclerosis.

The chain uses TRBV19 and TRBJ2-7; D remains ambiguous. This CDR3 is 14 amino acids long. CDR1 LNHDA and CDR2 SQIVND come from the germline V gene (reference sequence). V was clipped by 5 bases and J by 6 bases, with 17 bases between them. In DNA, the CDR3 is TGTGCCAGTAGTGCCAAGATAGGACGGAGCGAGCAGTACTTC. This codes for CASSAKIGRSEQYF.

The chain combines TRBV19 with TRBJ2-2, with a tentative D call TRBD1 (6 bases). Looked up from germline, CDR1 is LNHDA and CDR2 is SQIVND (reference sequence). This CDR3 spans 15 amino acids. The V gene lost 7 bases and the J gene lost 0 bases, with 12 bases spanning the gap. As DNA, the CDR3 is TGTGCCAGTAAGCCCCGGACAGCGAACACCGGGGAGCTGTTTTTT. Protein: CASKPRTANTGELFF.

The rearrangement joins TRBV27 to TRBJ2-7; TRBD1 is a possible D gene (6 bases). The V end was cut by 6 bases, the J end by 4 bases, with 13 bases between. The germline V gene has CDR1 MNHEY and CDR2 SMNVEV (reference sequence). CDR3 length: 13 residues. The CDR3 here is CASRISGVYEQYF. The CDR3 DNA reads as TGTGCCAGCAGGATCTCAGGGGTATACGAGCAGTACTTC.

The CDR3 nucleotides read TGCAGTGCTAGAGACCCGGGAGATACGCAGTATTTT. This gives the protein CSARDPGDTQYF. The V call is TRBV20-1, the J call TRBJ2-3; the D is unclear. Germline lookup yields CDR1 DFQATT and CDR2 SNEGSKA (reference sequence). V shed 0 bases and J shed 5 bases, with 6 bases lying between them. The CDR3 is made up of 12 amino acids.

The chain couples TRBV19 to TRBJ1-5, with D hard to call. CDR1 LNHDA and CDR2 SQIVND come from the germline V gene (reference sequence). This CDR3 region has 17 residues. V dropped 5 bases and J dropped 2 bases, with 19 bases sitting between them. The CDR3 region is CASSALAGVYRNQPQHF. In nucleotides, the CDR3 is TGTGCCAGTAGTGCCCTGGCGGGAGTCTATCGCAATCAGCCCCAGCATTTT.

The chain uses TRBV11-2 and TRBJ2-2, with D perhaps matching TRBD2 (5 bases). The CDR3 is 15 residues long. Germline loops: CDR1 SGHAT, CDR2 FQNNGV. V gave up 5 bases and J gave up 6 bases, with 16 bases separating them. As DNA, the CDR3 is TGTGCCAGCAGCCCCACCGGGGAGCGACCCGGGGAGCTGTTTTTT. It is translated as CASSPTGERPGELFF.

The sample holds a few counts of this clonotype. At one end, the junction sequence differs from germline, possibly due to a read error. The V call is TRBV7-7, the J call TRBJ2-7; the match to TRBD2 covers 8 bases. The CDR3 contains 18 residues. Per the germline V gene, CDR1 is SSHAT and CDR2 is FNYEAQ (reference sequence). The CDR3 region is CASSPGLRTAGEGYEQYF. The CDR3 region has the DNA TGTGCTAGCAGCCCTGGTCTCCGAACAGCGGGAGAGGGCTACGAGCAGTACTTC.

This chain connects TRBV27 to TRBJ2-1, with a possible D match to TRBD1 (5 bases). The V end lost 7 bases, the J end lost 5 bases, and 12 bases lay between the germline ends. The germline V gene has CDR1 MNHEY and CDR2 SMNVEV (reference sequence). This CDR3 spans 13 amino acids. CDR3 coding DNA: TGTGCCAGCACGGCAGGGATGCACAATGAGCAGTTCTTC. Translated, it gives CASTAGMHNEQFF.

The rearrangement joins TRBV19 to TRBJ1-1; weak D call: TRBD1 (6 bases). Germline V lookup: CDR1 LNHDA, CDR2 SQIVND (reference sequence). With 0 bases removed from V and 0 bases from J, the gap between germline ends came to 11 bases. The CDR3 covers 16 residues. CDR3 bases: TGTGCCAGTAGTATAGAGTACGGACAGCTGAACACTGAAGCTTTCTTT. This gives the protein CASSIEYGQLNTEAFF.